Listed below are T cell receptor beta chains from one sample, sequenced in a study of T cells in Graves' hyperthyroidism and ophthalmopathy. TCRdb re-derived calls from the multiplex PCR reads in MiXCR, one entry per CDR3 protein. The sample has around 450,000 distinct CDR3 sequences; 15% to 19% are singletons. What was sequenced was blood. Receptors originate from a woman aged 18 to 35 with Graves' hyperthyroidism. Each CDR3 is given with its conserved first and last residue. A D gene is named only where the DNA matches it firmly. Clone size is given for some rows only: seen once, a few or many times, or a class if the clone is expanded.

D gene: .; clone size: many; V gene: TRBV2; J gene: TRBJ1-3; CDR3 DNA: TGTGCCAGCAGTGAAGTACGGTTGAGCTCTGGAAACACCATATATTTT; CDR3 protein: CASSEVRLSSGNTIYF
D gene: .; clone size: many; V gene: TRBV12-3/TRBV12-4; J gene: TRBJ2-7; CDR3 DNA: TGTGCCAGCAGTTTAAGGGTCAGCACCTACGAGCAGTACTTC; CDR3 protein: CASSLRVSTYEQYF
D gene: .; clone size: many; V gene: TRBV30; J gene: TRBJ1-4; CDR3 DNA: TGTGCCTGGAACGGCCAGGCGCCTAATGAAAAACTGTTTTTT; CDR3 protein: CAWNGQAPNEKLFF
D gene: .; clone size: many; V gene: TRBV29-1; J gene: TRBJ2-3; CDR3 DNA: TGCAGCGTTGAACCTGATAACACAGATACGCAGTATTTT; CDR3 protein: CSVEPDNTDTQYF
D gene: TRBD2; clone size: many; V gene: TRBV20-1; J gene: TRBJ2-3; CDR3 DNA: TGCAGTGCGGAGGGACCCACTAGCGGGAGAACAGATACGCAGTATTTT; CDR3 protein: CSAEGPTSGRTDTQYF
D gene: TRBD1; clone size: many; V gene: TRBV6-1; J gene: TRBJ1-2; CDR3 DNA: TGTGCCAGCAGTTGGGACAGGGCCTATGGCTACACCTTC; CDR3 protein: CASSWDRAYGYTF
D gene: .; clone size: many; V gene: TRBV7-9; J gene: TRBJ2-1; CDR3 DNA: TGTGCCAGCAGGTCTAGCTACAATGAGCAGTTCTTC; CDR3 protein: CASRSSYNEQFF
D gene: TRBD1; clone size: many; V gene: TRBV12-3/TRBV12-4; J gene: TRBJ1-1; CDR3 DNA: TGTGCCAGCAGTACGACAGGGGGGAACACTGAAGCTTTCTTT; CDR3 protein: CASSTTGGNTEAFF
D gene: .; clone size: few; V gene: TRBV4-2; J gene: TRBJ1-2; CDR3 DNA: TGTGCCAGCAGCCTCCGCGAAATCGGAGGCTACACCTTC; CDR3 protein: CASSLREIGGYTF
D gene: TRBD2; clone size: .; V gene: TRBV19; J gene: TRBJ2-2; CDR3 DNA: TGTGCCAGTAGGAAGCGGGAACTCACCGGGGAGCTGTTTTTT; CDR3 protein: CASRKRELTGELFF
D gene: .; clone size: many; V gene: TRBV15; J gene: TRBJ1-2; CDR3 DNA: TGTGCCACCAGCAGTCAGGACTATGGCTACACCTTC; CDR3 protein: CATSSQDYGYTF
D gene: TRBD2; clone size: many; V gene: TRBV12-3/TRBV12-4; J gene: TRBJ2-3; CDR3 DNA: TGTGCCAGCAAAATCAGGTCCCCTATACGGGAGGTGGGCACAGATACGCAGTATTTT; CDR3 protein: CASKIRSPIREVGTDTQYF
D gene: .; clone size: many; V gene: TRBV7-8; J gene: TRBJ2-7; CDR3 DNA: TGTGCCAGCAGCTTAGGGAAGGGCGCCTACGAGCAGTACTTC; CDR3 protein: CASSLGKGAYEQYF
D gene: TRBD2; clone size: many; V gene: TRBV27; J gene: TRBJ2-3; CDR3 DNA: TGTGCCAGCAGTTTCGGGACTACGGAATTCACAGATACGCAGTATTTT; CDR3 protein: CASSFGTTEFTDTQYF
D gene: .; clone size: many; V gene: TRBV3-1; J gene: TRBJ2-1; CDR3 DNA: TGTGCCAGCAGCCAAGGGTCGCAGGGCGAGTTCTTC; CDR3 protein: CASSQGSQGEFF
D gene: TRBD2; clone size: many; V gene: TRBV10-3; J gene: TRBJ2-7; CDR3 DNA: TGTGCCATCAGTGAGTTGGTCCGACTAGCGGGAGCATCAAGCTCCTACGAGCAGTACTTC; CDR3 protein: CAISELVRLAGASSSYEQYF
D gene: TRBD1; clone size: many; V gene: TRBV30; J gene: TRBJ2-7; CDR3 DNA: TGTGCCTGTTCGACAGGGAGCTCCTACGAGCAGTACTTC; CDR3 protein: CACSTGSSYEQYF
D gene: TRBD2; clone size: many; V gene: TRBV29-1; J gene: TRBJ2-2; CDR3 DNA: TGCAGCGTGGGAGGGTGGCAGGGAAGAACCGGGGAGCTGTTTTTT; CDR3 protein: CSVGGWQGRTGELFF
D gene: .; clone size: .; V gene: TRBV5-5; J gene: TRBJ1-5; CDR3 DNA: TGTGCCAGCAGCTTCGGGGTAAGGGACCAGCCCCAGCATTTT; CDR3 protein: CASSFGVRDQPQHF
D gene: .; clone size: few; V gene: TRBV14; J gene: TRBJ2-7; CDR3 DNA: TGTGCCAGCAGCGACCGGGCCGAGCAGTACTTC; CDR3 protein: CASSDRAEQYF
D gene: .; clone size: once; V gene: TRBV11-2; J gene: TRBJ1-2; CDR3 DNA: TGTGCCAGCAGTCCCACGGCCAGTCTTAACTATGGCTACACCTTC; CDR3 protein: CASSPTASLNYGYTF
D gene: .; clone size: many; V gene: TRBV15; J gene: TRBJ1-3; CDR3 DNA: TGTGCCACCAGCAACGGACAGTTCTCTGGAAACACCATATATTTT; CDR3 protein: CATSNGQFSGNTIYF
D gene: .; clone size: many; V gene: TRBV12-3/TRBV12-4; J gene: TRBJ1-5; CDR3 DNA: TGTGCCAGCAGTTCAGGGTTCTTCAATCAGCCCCAGCATTTT; CDR3 protein: CASSSGFFNQPQHF
D gene: .; clone size: .; V gene: TRBV6-5; J gene: TRBJ1-1; CDR3 DNA: TGTGCCAGCAGTTCGAAAGCAAACACTGAAGCTTTCTTT; CDR3 protein: CASSSKANTEAFF
D gene: .; clone size: many; V gene: TRBV5-8; J gene: TRBJ1-6; CDR3 DNA: TGTGCCAGCACCGAACCCGGGAATAATTCACCCCTCCACTTT; CDR3 protein: CASTEPGNNSPLHF
D gene: .; clone size: many; V gene: TRBV5-5; J gene: TRBJ1-5; CDR3 DNA: TGTGCCAGCAGCTTGGACAGGGTTACCAATCAGCCCCAGCATTTT; CDR3 protein: CASSLDRVTNQPQHF
D gene: .; clone size: many; V gene: TRBV12-3/TRBV12-4; J gene: TRBJ2-1; CDR3 DNA: TGTGCCAGCGTCGCCTACAATGAGCAGTTCTTC; CDR3 protein: CASVAYNEQFF
D gene: TRBD2; clone size: few; V gene: TRBV6-5; J gene: TRBJ2-3; CDR3 DNA: TGTGCCAGCAGTTACGGGGGAGGGAATACAGATACGCAGTATTTT; CDR3 protein: CASSYGGGNTDTQYF
D gene: .; clone size: many; V gene: TRBV12-3/TRBV12-4; J gene: TRBJ2-7; CDR3 DNA: TGTGCCAGCACCTTCCGGGACATCTCCTACGAGCAGTACTTC; CDR3 protein: CASTFRDISYEQYF
D gene: .; clone size: many; V gene: TRBV5-8; J gene: TRBJ2-2; CDR3 DNA: TGTGCCAGCAGCCGGATGATGGGGGGTGTCACCGGGGAGCTGTTTTTT; CDR3 protein: CASSRMMGGVTGELFF
D gene: .; clone size: few; V gene: TRBV20-1; J gene: TRBJ2-1; CDR3 DNA: TGCAGTGCTTCACTTGGAACGTCTGAGCAGTTCTTC; CDR3 protein: CSASLGTSEQFF
D gene: TRBD2; clone size: .; V gene: TRBV7-9; J gene: TRBJ2-5; CDR3 DNA: TGTGCCAGCACAGCAGGGACTAGTGGGAAGACCCAGTACTTC; CDR3 protein: CASTAGTSGKTQYF
D gene: TRBD2; clone size: many; V gene: TRBV7-9; J gene: TRBJ2-7; CDR3 DNA: TGTGCCAGCAGCGCAGCTAGCGGGGCGTCCTACGAGCAGTACTTC; CDR3 protein: CASSAASGASYEQYF
D gene: TRBD1; clone size: .; V gene: TRBV6-1; J gene: TRBJ2-1; CDR3 DNA: TGTGCCAGCCGGGGACAGGGGACCTACAATGAGCAGTTCTTC; CDR3 protein: CASRGQGTYNEQFF
D gene: .; clone size: many; V gene: TRBV3-1; J gene: TRBJ2-2; CDR3 DNA: TGTGCCAGCAGCCAAGATCCGGGCAGGGGTGGTCGTGGGACCGGGGAGCTGTTTTTT; CDR3 protein: CASSQDPGRGGRGTGELFF
D gene: .; clone size: many; V gene: TRBV20-1; J gene: TRBJ2-2; CDR3 DNA: TGCAGTGCTAGGGCTAGCGCGAGTCTTACCGGGGAGCTGTTTTTT; CDR3 protein: CSARASASLTGELFF
D gene: TRBD1; clone size: few; V gene: TRBV28; J gene: TRBJ1-3; CDR3 DNA: TGTGCCAGCATCCCCGGGACAGGCTCTGGAAACACCATATATTTT; CDR3 protein: CASIPGTGSGNTIYF
D gene: .; clone size: many; V gene: TRBV2; J gene: TRBJ1-6; CDR3 DNA: TGTGCCAGCAAGGACCGGGGCTCCTATAATTCACCCCTCCACTTT; CDR3 protein: CASKDRGSYNSPLHF
D gene: .; clone size: few; V gene: TRBV7-9; J gene: TRBJ2-4; CDR3 DNA: TGTGCCAGCAGCTTGGCAGGGACGGGGCAAAACATTCAGTACTTC; CDR3 protein: CASSLAGTGQNIQYF
D gene: TRBD2; clone size: many; V gene: TRBV6-1; J gene: TRBJ2-6; CDR3 DNA: TGTGCCAGCAGCGGGACTAGCCTTTTCTCTGGGGCCAACGTCCTGACTTTC; CDR3 protein: CASSGTSLFSGANVLTF
D gene: .; clone size: many; V gene: TRBV4-1; J gene: TRBJ1-1; CDR3 DNA: TGCGCCAGCAGCCGCGGACCCATGAACACTGAAGCTTTCTTT; CDR3 protein: CASSRGPMNTEAFF
D gene: TRBD1; clone size: many; V gene: TRBV5-1; J gene: TRBJ2-7; CDR3 DNA: TGCGCCAGCAGCTTGGCCTTTGGACAGGGTGGAGACGAGCAGTACTTC; CDR3 protein: CASSLAFGQGGDEQYF
D gene: .; clone size: .; V gene: TRBV20-1; J gene: TRBJ1-3; CDR3 DNA: TGCAGTGCTAGAGCCTCCTCTGGAAACACCATATATTTT; CDR3 protein: CSARASSGNTIYF